This TCR beta chain was identified in a study of CXCR3 chemokines and chemotherapy response in bladder cancer. V was shortened by 1 base and J by 6 bases, with 10 bases between the two germline ends. Germline CDR1 and CDR2: SGHAT and FQNNGV. The CDR3 totals 13 residues. In TCRdb, the PCR reads were re-called with MiXCR into one record per CDR3 protein. The table shows about 8,900 distinct CDR3 sequences, with roughly 23% occurring only once. Ten or more counts support this clonotype. This sequence joins TRBV11-2 and TRBJ2-7, with no clear D. This sample was obtained from a patient whose treatment included neoadjuvant chemotherapy. The origin of this receptor is a human donor with bladder cancer that did not respond to neoadjuvant chemotherapy. For the CDR3, the DNA is TGTGCCAGCAGCTTAGTCCGGTCTGGCGAGCAGTACTTC. Amino acid sequence: CASSLVRSGEQYF.